This entry lists 21 T cell receptor beta chains sequenced from one sample in a study of T cell clonality in common variable immunodeficiency. Notes on the study in general: Common variable immunodeficiency TCR beta sequences reportedly had fewer deletions and N-nucleotide insertions.

No antigen has been assigned to these receptors. Some clones are missing from TCRdb's copy, which holds only in-frame ones; the method was immunoSEQ multiplex PCR. The data show about 23,000 clones, with none appearing a single time. Material for sequencing was peripheral blood mononuclear cells. The receptor source for this set is a human donor with common variable immunodeficiency.

The table lists this clone with many counts. The read terminates 3 residues before the CDR3 end, so the remaining end is supplied by the germline J gene. The chain employs TRBV19 and TRBJ1-5; D may be TRBD1 (5 bases). V lost 7 bases to trimming and J lost 3 bases, with 13 bases between them. There are 14 residues in the CDR3. CDR1 is LNHDA and CDR2 is SQIVND in the germline V gene (reference sequence). CDR3 DNA (partial): TGTGCCAGTAACCCCCGACAGAACAATCAGCCC. Translating it yields CASNPRQNNQP. The full CDR3 protein is CASNPRQNNQPQHF.

CDR3 sequence: CSAAGTVNFQETQYF. CDR3 DNA, as far as it was read: TGCAGCGCCGCCGGGACAGTCAACTTCCAAGAGACC. The chain links TRBV29-1 to TRBJ2-5, with 7 bases identical to TRBD1. The read stops 3 residues short of the end of the CDR3; the missing end is completed from the germline J gene. V lost 7 bases and J lost 1; bases outside the gene matches: 12. This CDR3 contains 15 residues. CDR1 is SQVTM, CDR2 ANQGSEA, per germline.

Comment on this clone: Read coverage stops 3 residues before the CDR3 terminus; the germline J gene supplies the remainder. The J gene is TRBJ1-4, the V gene TRBV7-9, with 10 bases aligning to TRBD1. The V gene end was trimmed by 1 base and the J gene end by 8 bases; junction bases not matched to a gene: 4. CDR1 and CDR2 from the germline V gene are SEHNR and FQNEAQ (reference sequence). The CDR3 consists of 15 residues. CDR3 protein: CASSLGDRGFEKLFF. Incomplete CDR3 DNA: TGTGCCAGCAGCTTAGGGGACAGGGGTTTCGAAAAA.

In regard to this clone: The read ends 3 residues early relative to the CDR3; the germline J gene fills the gap. The chain links TRBV5-1 to TRBJ2-2; 7 nucleotides line up with TRBD2. The germline CDR1 and CDR2 sequences are SGHRS and YFSETQ. The V and J ends lost 6 bases and 4 bases, in that order; junction bases with no gene match: 9. This CDR3 comprises 15 residues. CDR3 residues: CASTFGTSATGELFF. Incomplete CDR3 DNA: TGCGCCAGCACCTTCGGTACTAGCGCCACCGGGGAG.

Worth noting for this clone: The CDR3 end lies 3 residues beyond the end of the read and is filled in from the germline J gene. The chain carries TRBV30 and TRBJ2-7; 7 bases line up with TRBD1. J gave up 3 bases and V 7 bases, and 3 bases lay outside the gene matches. Germline CDR1 and CDR2: GTSNPN and SVGIG (reference sequence). The CDR3 covers 11 residues. CDR3 DNA (partial): TGTGCCTTGCACAGGGGCTACGAG. Translating it yields CALHRGYE. The CDR3 in its entirety is CALHRGYEQYF.

On this clone itself: The sequence runs out 3 residues before the end of the CDR3; the remainder is reconstructed from the germline J gene. This rearrangement joins TRBV23-1 to TRBJ1-3; 8 nucleotides align to TRBD1. TRBV23-1 is given ORF status, its function remaining uncertain. The CDR3 has 15 residues. With 7 bases clipped from V and 4 bases from J, the junction kept 9 bases outside the gene matches. The part of the CDR3 DNA that was read is TGCGCCAGCAACCGGGACAGGCTTACAGGAAACACC. Translation: CASNRDRLTGNT. The CDR3 in full is CASNRDRLTGNTIYF.

This clone came up many times. The read comes to an end 3 residues before the CDR3 does, leaving the germline J gene to fill in the end. The rearrangement joins TRBV10-3 to TRBJ1-1; tentatively, D is TRBD1 (5 bases). CDR3 length equals 12 residues. The V gene lost 11 bases and the J gene lost 1 base, with 11 bases spanning the gap. In germline, CDR1 is ENHRY, CDR2 SYGVKD. The DNA read from the CDR3 is TGTGCCTCTAGGGGTACGAACACTGAA. This translates into CASRGTNTE. The CDR3 as a whole reads CASRGTNTEAFF.

This clone was observed a handful of times. From the germline J gene comes the end of the CDR3, since the read stops 3 residues before it. The chain employs TRBV7-8 and TRBJ1-6; 10 bases are a match to TRBD1. V was pared by 4 bases and J by 7 bases, with 1 base of the junction left unmatched. Germline V CDR1 and CDR2: SGHVS, FQNEAQ. The CDR3 covers 14 residues. The part of the CDR3 DNA that was read is TGTGCCAGCAGCTCGGGACAGGGGAATTCACCC. It encodes CASSSGQGNSP. From start to end, the CDR3 is CASSSGQGNSPLHF.

For this clone: The read terminates 3 residues ahead of where the CDR3 ends, so the germline J gene completes it. This chain links TRBV2 with TRBJ1-1; maybe TRBD1 (5 bases). CDR1 and CDR2 (germline): SNHLY, FYNNEI. The CDR3 runs to 10 residues. The CDR3 here is CASRDTKAFF. Incomplete CDR3 DNA: TGTGCCAGCAGGGACACAAAA. Full variable domain (outside the CDR3, taken from reference TRBV2 and TRBJ1-1): EPEVTQTPSHQVTQMGQEVILRCVPISNHLYFYWYRQILGQKVEFLVSFYNNEISEKSEIFDDQFSVERPDGSNFTLKIRSTKLEDSAMYFCASRDTKAFFGQGTRLTVV.

This clone was detected ten times or more. With the read ending 3 residues before the CDR3 end, the germline J gene is used to fill in that end. V is TRBV19 and J is TRBJ2-1, with D possibly matching TRBD2 (6 bases). This CDR3 comprises 15 residues. From germline, CDR1 is LNHDA and CDR2 SQIVND (reference sequence). The V gene lost 1 base and the J gene lost 8 bases, with 15 bases spanning the gap. CDR3 DNA, as far as it was read: TGTGCCAGTAGTATAGCGGCGACTAGTCCGCATGAG. This gives the protein CASSIAATSPHE. The whole CDR3 region reads CASSIAATSPHEQFF. Full variable domain (remainder filled in from reference TRBV19 and TRBJ2-1): DGGITQSPKYLFRKEGQNVTLSCEQNLNHDAMYWYRQDPGQGLRLIYYSQIVNDFQKGDIAEGYSVSREKKESFPLTVTSAQKNPTAFYLCASSIAATSPHEQFFGPGTRLTVL.

This clone appeared a few times. Read coverage stops 3 residues before the CDR3 terminus; the germline J gene supplies the remainder. This chain uses TRBV29-1 with TRBJ1-2; maybe TRBD1 (5 bases). The germline CDR1 and CDR2 sequences are SQVTM and ANQGSEA. This CDR3 comprises 12 residues. V was shortened by 8 bases and J by 1 base, with 11 bases between the two germline ends. The DNA read from the CDR3 is TGCAGCACTCGGGACTTTAACTATGGC. Translation gives CSTRDFNYG. The whole CDR3 sequence is CSTRDFNYGYTF.

Remarks on this clone: With the read ending 3 residues before the CDR3 end, the germline J gene is used to fill in that end. The J gene is TRBJ2-3, the V gene TRBV5-1; 11 bases match TRBD1. This CDR3 spans 14 amino acids. The junction had 4 bases not matched to a gene; V was cut back by 4 bases and J by 6 bases. Germline CDR1 SGHRS, CDR2 YFSETQ. The CDR3 loop reads CASSPGTGGDTQYF. The sequenced CDR3 bases are TGCGCCAGCAGCCCCGGGACAGGGGGGGATACG.

A note on this clone: The DNA ends 3 residues before the CDR3 does, and the rest of the CDR3 is filled in from the germline J gene. This sequence joins TRBV6-2 or TRBV6-3 and TRBJ2-2; TRBD1 matches at 8 bases. CDR1 is MNHEY, CDR2 SVGEGT, per germline. The CDR3 length is 15 residues. Trimming took 5 bases from V and 6 from J; bases not matched to a gene: 8. This chain's CDR3 is CASSDRGPSAGELFF. The sequenced part of the CDR3 DNA is TGTGCCAGCAGTGACAGGGGACCCTCGGCCGGGGAG.

Note on this clone: The CDR3 extends 3 residues past the end of the read, so its final part is completed from the germline J gene. This chain links TRBV19 with TRBJ1-5; D unclear. Per germline, CDR1 LNHDA and CDR2 SQIVND (reference sequence). The V and J ends lost 3 bases and 7 bases respectively, with 10 bases between them. The CDR3 extends over 13 amino acids. The sequenced CDR3 bases are TGTGCCAGTAGTATCTCCAGGCAGCAGCCC. Amino acid sequence: CASSISRQQP. The full CDR3 sequence reads CASSISRQQPQHF.

The table lists this clone with many counts. The CDR3 end lies 3 residues beyond the end of the read and is filled in from the germline J gene. The V call is TRBV19, the J call TRBJ2-3, with D unresolved. CDR3 length equals 16 residues. V was trimmed by 1 base and J by 1 base, leaving 12 bases between them. Germline loops: CDR1 LNHDA, CDR2 SQIVND (reference sequence). CDR3: CASSIAPSAGTDTQYF. CDR3 bases read: TGTGCCAGTAGTATAGCACCCAGCGCGGGCACAGATACG.

As to this clone: With the read ending 3 residues before the CDR3 end, the germline J gene is used to fill in that end. V usage is TRBV7-3 and J usage is TRBJ2-2, with TRBD2 identical over 11 bases. V gave up 4 bases and J gave up 3 bases; unmatched junction bases: 1. This CDR3 contains 15 residues. Germline CDR1 and CDR2: SGHTA and FQGTGA. CDR3 residues: CASSSGLADTGELFF. The sequenced part of the CDR3 DNA is TGTGCCAGCAGCTCGGGACTAGCGGACACCGGGGAG.

To note about this clone: The sequence runs out 3 residues before the end of the CDR3; the remainder is reconstructed from the germline J gene. V and J are TRBV18 and TRBJ1-3; 7 bases are a match to TRBD1. V trimming: 3 bases; J trimming: 2 bases; junction bases outside the gene matches: 10. The germline gives CDR1 KGHSH, CDR2 LQKENI. The CDR3 length is 17 residues. CDR3 bases read: TGTGCCAGCTCACCGGGGCAGGGGGGACCCACTGGAAACACC. Its protein product is CASSPGQGGPTGNT. Given in full, the CDR3 is CASSPGQGGPTGNTIYF.

This clone was picked up a small number of times. The read comes to an end 3 residues before the CDR3 does, leaving the germline J gene to fill in the end. V is TRBV7-9 and J is TRBJ2-5, with D uncertain. CDR3 length: 15 residues. CDR1 SEHNR and CDR2 FQNEAQ come from the germline V gene (reference sequence). V lost 3 bases, J lost 5 bases, and 16 bases lay in between. The CDR3 sequence is CASSFSATFAETQYF. CDR3 bases read: TGTGCCAGCAGCTTCTCTGCTACCTTTGCTGAGACC.

This clone was seen at least ten times. The CDR3 extends 3 residues past the end of the read, so its final part is completed from the germline J gene. The genes are TRBV30 and TRBJ2-6; TRBD1 aligns across 7 bases. The junction had 3 bases not matched to a gene; V was cut back by 5 bases and J by 2 bases. The CDR3 runs to 14 residues. Germline V gene sequence: CDR1 GTSNPN, CDR2 SVGIG (reference sequence). The CDR3 spells CAWDRATGANVLTF. The CDR3 DNA, read in part, is TGTGCCTGGGACAGGGCAACTGGGGCCAACGTC.

The sample holds a few counts of this clone. Read sequence stops 3 residues before the CDR3 end, and the germline J gene provides the missing end. The V gene is TRBV30, the J gene TRBJ1-6; weak D call: TRBD1 (5 bases). Germline loops: CDR1 GTSNPN, CDR2 SVGIG (reference sequence). The CDR3 runs to 14 residues. V was clipped by 0 bases and J by 6 bases, with 9 bases between them. The part of the CDR3 DNA that was read is TGTGCCTGGAGTGTACGGACACTTAATTCACCC. It codes for CAWSVRTLNSP. The CDR3 as a whole reads CAWSVRTLNSPLHF.

A word on this clone: The observed sequence ends 3 residues before the CDR3 terminus, with the missing tail filled in from the germline J gene. The rearrangement joins TRBV2 to TRBJ2-2; tentative D call: TRBD1 (5 bases). The CDR3 length is 13 residues. Trimming cost V 2 bases and J 4 bases, with 5 bases left between them. Germline CDR1 SNHLY, CDR2 FYNNEI. CDR3 DNA (partial): TGTGCCAGCAGTGAAAGGGGCACCGGGGAG. Its protein is CASSERGTGE. The CDR3, in full, reads CASSERGTGELFF.